This TCR beta chain originates from a study of CD8+ T cells in alopecia areata. In regard to this clone: Its target is not known.

Findings of the study overall: Tofacitinib significantly brought down scalp clonality and expanded CD8+ clones among top 100.

The CDR3 runs to 12 residues. V was clipped by 3 bases and J by 8 bases; unmatched bases: 0. In germline, CDR1 is SQVTM, CDR2 ANQGSEA. RNA was isolated and reverse transcribed to cDNA, the sequencing template. Sequencing used immunoSEQ multiplex PCR; TCRdb keeps in-frame clones, though not all of them. The sample yields under 350,000 clones, roughly 60% seen once. The treatment is: oral pan-JAK inhibitor, 5-10 mg twice daily. Both CD4+ and CD8+ T cells were separated by sorting PBMCs. The sequence was collected from a human donor with alopecia areata. This specimen consisted of CD4+ T cells sorted from blood, obtained at week 24, from a patient treated with tofacitinib. The chain uses TRBV29-1 and TRBJ1-3, with 11 bases matching TRBD1. CDR3 DNA sequence: TGCAGCGTTGAGGGACAGGGGGACACCATATATTTT. Amino acids: CSVEGQGDTIYF.